What follows are 10 T cell receptor beta chains derived from one specimen sequenced in a study of blood T cell repertoires in COVID-19. Data came from immunoSEQ multiplex PCR; TCRdb stores just in-frame clones and leaves some out. Counted here are approximately 100,000 clones, about nine tenths occurring once; the ten biggest clones make up more than 0.85%. The specimen was peripheral blood. These receptors originate from a man between 60 and 75 years old with acute or convalescent COVID-19.

V is TRBV13 and J is TRBJ1-2; D is undetermined. V was cut by 5 bases and J by 5 bases, with 12 bases left in between. CDR1 and CDR2 from the germline V gene are PRHDT and FYEKMQ (reference sequence). The CDR3 is 13 amino acids. CDR3 loop: CASSRRGGYGYTF. DNA for the CDR3: TGTGCCAGCAGCCGCCGGGGAGGGTATGGCTACACCTTC.

CDR3 amino acids: CAWGDGANTEAFF. The CDR3 DNA follows: TGTGCCTGGGGGGATGGAGCGAACACTGAAGCTTTCTTT. This rearrangement joins TRBV30 to TRBJ1-1; D is undetermined. There are 13 residues in the CDR3. V was clipped by 5 bases and J by 1 base, with 11 bases between them. Germline V CDR1 and CDR2: GTSNPN, SVGIG (reference sequence).

J is TRBJ2-1 and V is TRBV10-1; 11 nucleotides align to TRBD2. In germline, CDR1 is WNHNN, CDR2 SYGVQD (reference sequence). CDR3 length equals 16 residues. V was clipped by 5 bases and J by 6 bases; unmatched bases: 9. The DNA of the CDR3 is TGCGCCAGCAGTCCTAGGGGACTAGCGGTTAGCAATGAGCAGTTCTTC. Translated, it gives CASSPRGLAVSNEQFF.

The V call is TRBV6-6, the J call TRBJ1-2; D gene uncertain. CDR3 length: 14 amino acids. Germline V gene lookup returns CDR1 MNHNY and CDR2 SVGAGI (reference sequence). Trimming removed 6 bases from V and 4 bases from J, with 15 bases in between. This chain's CDR3 is CASSELDGLYGYTF. CDR3 in DNA: TGTGCCAGCAGCGAATTGGACGGACTCTATGGCTACACCTTC.

This rearrangement joins TRBV21-1 to TRBJ2-1; the table's D call, TRBD1, has no DNA check behind it. TRBV21-1 is a documented pseudogene. CDR3 size: 16 residues. The CDR3 here is CASSKRSGGCFDEQFF. CDR3 bases: TGTGCCAGCAGCAAACGCTCAGGGGGCTGTTTCGATGAGCAGTTCTTC.

V and J are TRBV24-1 and TRBJ2-1; the match to TRBD1 covers 8 bases. The CDR3 is 20 residues long. Germline lookup yields CDR1 KGHDR and CDR2 SFDVKD. V lost 5 bases and J lost 1; bases outside the gene matches: 18. Here the CDR3 reads CATSASGGRRKRGSYNEQFF. In DNA form, the CDR3 reads TGTGCCACCAGTGCCTCAGGGGGCCGGAGAAAAAGGGGTTCCTACAATGAGCAGTTCTTC.

The CDR3 sequence is CASSLEGSSYNEQFF. The CDR3 DNA reads TGTGCCAGCAGCTTAGAGGGCAGTTCCTACAATGAGCAGTTCTTC. This chain links TRBV7-3 with TRBJ2-1; weak D call: TRBD2 (5 bases). This CDR3 region has 15 residues. Germline V gives CDR1 SGHTA, CDR2 FQGTGA. V lost 2 bases and J 1 base, leaving 9 bases between the germline ends.

The chain employs TRBV5-1 and TRBJ2-2; no reliable D call. The V and J ends lost 1 base and 6 bases respectively, with 13 bases between them. Germline CDR1 SGHRS, CDR2 YFSETQ. CDR3 size: 15 residues. The DNA of the CDR3 is TGCGCCAGCAGCTTGAAGGTAGCTTCGGCCGGGGAGCTGTTTTTT. Amino acid sequence: CASSLKVASAGELFF.

Only a few counts were recorded for this clone. The chain is built from TRBV30 and TRBJ2-7; TRBD2 matches 9 bases. Germline loops: CDR1 GTSNPN, CDR2 SVGIG (reference sequence). J lost 0 bases, V lost 0 bases, and 3 bases had no gene match. This CDR3 spans 15 amino acids. The chain's CDR3 is CAWSVLAGLSYEQYF. The CDR3 DNA is TGTGCCTGGAGTGTTCTAGCGGGACTCTCCTACGAGCAGTACTTC.

The rearrangement uses TRBV11-3 and TRBJ1-1; 8 bases fit TRBD1. This CDR3 has 15 amino acids. The germline CDR1 and CDR2 sequences are SGHNT and YENEEA. V dropped 5 bases and J dropped 3; count of bases not matched to a gene: 8. CDR3 residues: CASSPPTGDDTEAFF. CDR3 DNA: TGTGCCAGCAGCCCCCCGACAGGGGATGACACTGAAGCTTTCTTT.